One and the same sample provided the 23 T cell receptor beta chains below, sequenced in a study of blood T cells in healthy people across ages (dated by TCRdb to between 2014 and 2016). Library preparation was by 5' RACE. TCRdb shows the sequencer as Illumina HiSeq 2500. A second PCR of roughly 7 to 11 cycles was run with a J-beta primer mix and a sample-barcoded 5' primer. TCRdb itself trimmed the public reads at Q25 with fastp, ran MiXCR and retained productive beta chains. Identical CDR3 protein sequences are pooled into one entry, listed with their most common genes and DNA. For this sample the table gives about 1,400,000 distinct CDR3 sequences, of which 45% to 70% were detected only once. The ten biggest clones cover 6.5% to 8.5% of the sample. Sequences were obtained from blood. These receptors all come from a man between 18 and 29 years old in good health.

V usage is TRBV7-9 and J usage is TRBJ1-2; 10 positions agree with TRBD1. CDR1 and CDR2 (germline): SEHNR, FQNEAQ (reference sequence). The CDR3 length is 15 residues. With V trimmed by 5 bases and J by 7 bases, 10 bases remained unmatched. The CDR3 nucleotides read TGTGCCAGCAGCGCACCGGGACAGGGGTATGCTGGCTACACCTTC. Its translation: CASSAPGQGYAGYTF.

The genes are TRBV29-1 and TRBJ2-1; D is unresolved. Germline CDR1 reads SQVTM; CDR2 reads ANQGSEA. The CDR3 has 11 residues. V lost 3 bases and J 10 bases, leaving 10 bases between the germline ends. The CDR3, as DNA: TGCAGCGTTGACTGGCGAGAAGAGCAGTTCTTC. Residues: CSVDWREEQFF.

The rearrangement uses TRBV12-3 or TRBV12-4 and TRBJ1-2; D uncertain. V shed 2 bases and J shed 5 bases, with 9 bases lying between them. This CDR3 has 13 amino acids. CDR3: CASSLKEVYGYTF. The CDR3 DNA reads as TGTGCCAGCAGTTTAAAGGAGGTATATGGCTACACCTTC.

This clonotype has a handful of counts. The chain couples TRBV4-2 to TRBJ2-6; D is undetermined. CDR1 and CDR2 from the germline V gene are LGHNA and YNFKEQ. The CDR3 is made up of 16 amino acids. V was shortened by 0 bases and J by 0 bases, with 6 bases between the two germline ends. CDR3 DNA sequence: TGTGCCAGCAGCCAAGATAGCATCTCTGGGGCCAACGTCCTGACTTTC. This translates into CASSQDSISGANVLTF.

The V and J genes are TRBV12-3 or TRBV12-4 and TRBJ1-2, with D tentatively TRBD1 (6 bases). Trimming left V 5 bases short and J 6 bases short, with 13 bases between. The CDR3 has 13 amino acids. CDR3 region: CASSVSQGHGYTF. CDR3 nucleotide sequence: TGTGCCAGCAGTGTCTCACAGGGCCATGGCTACACCTTC.

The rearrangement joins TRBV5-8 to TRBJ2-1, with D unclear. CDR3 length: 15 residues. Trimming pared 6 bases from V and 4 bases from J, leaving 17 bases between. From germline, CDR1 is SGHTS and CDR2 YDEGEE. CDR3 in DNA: TGTGCCAGCATTCTAGAGGCAGAATCTTACAATGAGCAGTTCTTC. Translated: CASILEAESYNEQFF.

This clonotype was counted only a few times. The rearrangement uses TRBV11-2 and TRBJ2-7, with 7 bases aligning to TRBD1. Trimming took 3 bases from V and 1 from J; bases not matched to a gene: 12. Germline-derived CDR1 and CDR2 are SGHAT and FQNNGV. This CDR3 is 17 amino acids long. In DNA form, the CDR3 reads TGTGCCAGCAGCTTCGCCCAGAGGACAGGCATTTCCTACGAGCAGTACTTC. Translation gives CASSFAQRTGISYEQYF.

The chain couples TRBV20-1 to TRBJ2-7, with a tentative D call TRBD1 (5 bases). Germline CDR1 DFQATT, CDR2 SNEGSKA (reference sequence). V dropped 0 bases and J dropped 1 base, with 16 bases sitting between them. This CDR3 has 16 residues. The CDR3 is CSARDPTDSISYEQYF. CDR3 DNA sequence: TGCAGTGCTAGAGACCCGACAGATAGCATTTCCTACGAGCAGTACTTC.

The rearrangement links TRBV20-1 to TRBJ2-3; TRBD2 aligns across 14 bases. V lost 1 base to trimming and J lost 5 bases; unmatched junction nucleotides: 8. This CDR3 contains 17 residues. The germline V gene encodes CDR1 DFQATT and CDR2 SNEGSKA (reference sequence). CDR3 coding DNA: TGCAGTGCTAGAGCCCGGGGACTAGCGGGAGTTGTAGATACGCAGTATTTT. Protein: CSARARGLAGVVDTQYF.

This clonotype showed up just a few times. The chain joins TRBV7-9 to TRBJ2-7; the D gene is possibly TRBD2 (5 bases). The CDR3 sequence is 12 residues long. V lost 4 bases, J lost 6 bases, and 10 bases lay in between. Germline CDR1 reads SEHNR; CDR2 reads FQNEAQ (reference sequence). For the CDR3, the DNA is TGTGCCAGCAGCTCACTGGGAGCCGAGCAGTACTTC. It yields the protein CASSSLGAEQYF.

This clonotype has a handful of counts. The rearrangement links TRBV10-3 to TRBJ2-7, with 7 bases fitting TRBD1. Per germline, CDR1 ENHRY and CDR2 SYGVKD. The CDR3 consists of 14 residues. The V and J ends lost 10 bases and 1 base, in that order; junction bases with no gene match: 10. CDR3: CATGVTGSSYEQYF. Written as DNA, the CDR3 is TGTGCCACTGGCGTGACAGGGAGTTCCTACGAGCAGTACTTC.

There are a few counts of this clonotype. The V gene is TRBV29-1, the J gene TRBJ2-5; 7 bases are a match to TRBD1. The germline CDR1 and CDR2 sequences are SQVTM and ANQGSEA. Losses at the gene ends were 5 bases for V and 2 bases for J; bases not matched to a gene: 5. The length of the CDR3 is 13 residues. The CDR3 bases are TGCAGCGTTACAACAGGGGCTCAAGAGACCCAGTACTTC. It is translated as CSVTTGAQETQYF.

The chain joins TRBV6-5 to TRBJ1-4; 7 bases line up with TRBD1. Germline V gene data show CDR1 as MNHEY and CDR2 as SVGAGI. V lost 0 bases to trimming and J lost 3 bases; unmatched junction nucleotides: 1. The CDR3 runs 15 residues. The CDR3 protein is CASSYSQGANEKLFF. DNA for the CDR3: TGTGCCAGCAGTTACTCGCAGGGGGCTAATGAAAAACTGTTTTTT.

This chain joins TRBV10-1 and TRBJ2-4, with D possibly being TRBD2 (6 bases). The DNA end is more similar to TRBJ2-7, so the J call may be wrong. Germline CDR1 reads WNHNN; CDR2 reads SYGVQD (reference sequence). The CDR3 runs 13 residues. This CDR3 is CASREDGGYEQYF. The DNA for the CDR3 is TGCGCCAGCAGAGAGGACGGGGGATACGAGCAGTACTTC.

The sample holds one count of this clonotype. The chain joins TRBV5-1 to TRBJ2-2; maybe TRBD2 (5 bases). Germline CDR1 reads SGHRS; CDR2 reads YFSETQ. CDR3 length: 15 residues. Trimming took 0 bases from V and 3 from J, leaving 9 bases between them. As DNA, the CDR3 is TGCGCCAGCAGCTTGGACGGGATGGACACCGGGGAGCTGTTTTTT. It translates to CASSLDGMDTGELFF.

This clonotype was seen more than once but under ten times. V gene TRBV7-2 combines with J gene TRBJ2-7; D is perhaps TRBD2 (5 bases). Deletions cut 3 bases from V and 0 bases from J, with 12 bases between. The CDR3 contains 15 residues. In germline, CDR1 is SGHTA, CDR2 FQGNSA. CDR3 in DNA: TGTGCCAGCAGCTTTCCCCGGACTGCCTCCTACGAGCAGTACTTC. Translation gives CASSFPRTASYEQYF.

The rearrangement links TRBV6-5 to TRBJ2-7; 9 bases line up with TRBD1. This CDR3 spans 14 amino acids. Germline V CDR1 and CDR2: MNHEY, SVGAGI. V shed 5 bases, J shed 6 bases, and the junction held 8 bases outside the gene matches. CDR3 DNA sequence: TGTGCCAGCAGTGCCCCCGGGACAGGGACCGAGCAGTACTTC. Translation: CASSAPGTGTEQYF.

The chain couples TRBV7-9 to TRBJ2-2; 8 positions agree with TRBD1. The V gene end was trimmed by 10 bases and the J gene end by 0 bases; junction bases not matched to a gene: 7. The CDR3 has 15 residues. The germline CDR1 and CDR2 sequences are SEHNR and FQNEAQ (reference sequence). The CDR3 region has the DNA TGTGCCACTACGGACAGGGTCACGAACACCGGGGAGCTGTTTTTT. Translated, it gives CATTDRVTNTGELFF.

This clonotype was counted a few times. CDR3 DNA: TGCAGCGTAGACACAGGATACGAGCAGTACTTC. Translated: CSVDTGYEQYF. This chain links TRBV29-1 with TRBJ2-7; D might be TRBD1 (5 bases). Trimming removed 6 bases from V and 4 bases from J, with 10 bases in between. Germline V gene lookup returns CDR1 SQVTM and CDR2 ANQGSEA. The CDR3 has 11 amino acids.

CDR3 nucleotides: TGTGCCAGCAGCGCCACAGGTATCACAGATACGCAGTATTTT. Protein product: CASSATGITDTQYF. The V call is TRBV25-1, the J call TRBJ2-3; TRBD1 might be the D (5 bases). The ends were cut back, 6 bases at V and 2 bases at J, with 12 bases in the middle. This CDR3 spans 14 amino acids. Germline V gene data show CDR1 as MGHDK and CDR2 as SYGVNS.

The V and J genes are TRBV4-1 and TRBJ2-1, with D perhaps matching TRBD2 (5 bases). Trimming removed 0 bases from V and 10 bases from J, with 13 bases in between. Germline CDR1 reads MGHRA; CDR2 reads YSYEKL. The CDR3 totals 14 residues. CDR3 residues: CASSQDPDSWEQFF. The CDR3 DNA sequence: TGCGCCAGCAGCCAAGATCCGGACTCCTGGGAGCAGTTCTTC.

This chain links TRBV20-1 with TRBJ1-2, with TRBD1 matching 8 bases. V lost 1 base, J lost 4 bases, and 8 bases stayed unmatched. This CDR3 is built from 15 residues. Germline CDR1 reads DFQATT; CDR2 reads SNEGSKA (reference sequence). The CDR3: CSARAAGQGLYGYTF. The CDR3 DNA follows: TGCAGTGCTAGAGCCGCCGGACAGGGCCTCTATGGCTACACCTTC.

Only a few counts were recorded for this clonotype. The CDR3 bases are TGCAGTGCTAGAGCCCGGGCGGGGTACAATGAGCAGTTCTTC. Translation: CSARARAGYNEQFF. J is TRBJ2-1 and V is TRBV20-1, with D perhaps matching TRBD2 (6 bases). The germline V gene has CDR1 DFQATT and CDR2 SNEGSKA (reference sequence). V was pared by 1 base and J by 4 bases, with 11 bases between. The CDR3 is 14 residues long.